This TCR beta chain appears in the sequencing data of a study of beta chain features in type 1 diabetes. Expressed TCRB transcripts were sequenced because the entire RNA isolate underwent reverse transcription. This table comes from immunoSEQ multiplex PCR, and its TCRdb copy is limited to in-frame clones, with some not included. The table shows 500,000 to 850,000 clones, with more than 12% occurring only once. Points on this clone: Its matching antigen is unknown.

The study's findings and limits: More deletions and fewer insertions at VDJ junctions were found in patients with type 1 diabetes. For Type 1 diabetes patients, all four CD4+ subsets carried TCRB CDR3s that were moderately but significantly shorter. It was among patients, rather than healthy donors, that naive, central memory and Treg TCRB repertoires appeared more similar. Cells carrying high TCR expression could end up over-represented when cDNA is sequenced.

The CDR3 totals 18 residues. The V gene's germline CDR1 is SGDLS and CDR2 YYNGEE. V was shortened by 0 bases and J by 1 base, with 19 bases between the two germline ends. This chain joins TRBV9 and TRBJ1-2; maybe TRBD1 (5 bases). The sequenced material came from naive CD4+ T cells from blood. The sequence came from a man between 18 and 29 years old with type 1 diabetes. The CDR3: CASSVGNHYRDHNYGYTF. CDR3 DNA sequence: TGTGCCAGCAGCGTAGGCAACCATTACCGGGACCATAACTATGGCTACACCTTC.